These T cell receptor beta chains were read from a single sample in a study of shared clonotypes between healthy human individuals. TCRdb's copy holds only in-frame clones and misses some; the assay was immunoSEQ multiplex PCR. The table has some 1,100,000 clones, 75% to 85% seen once. The specimen was memory CD4+ T cells from PBMCs. The receptors come from a man aged 18 to 29 in good health. Some clones in this sample may be carry-over from other donors' samples. The CDR3 runs from the conserved cysteine through the conserved F or W. D genes are given only for firm matches. Size is stated for part of the rows, as once, few or many counts, or as a class when the clone is expanded.

cdr3_nt cdr3_aa v_call d_call j_call clone_size
TGTGCCAGCAGCGCCAAACCGGGACACTCCTACGAGCAGTACTTC CASSAKPGHSYEQYF TRBV9 . TRBJ2-7 .
TGTGCCAGCAGCACAACTAGCGGGAATTACAATGAGCAGTTCTTC CASSTTSGNYNEQFF TRBV7-2 TRBD2 TRBJ2-1 .
TGCGCCAGCAGCCCGGAGGGAACTTCCTATGGCTACACCTTC CASSPEGTSYGYTF TRBV5-1 . TRBJ1-2 .
TGTGCCAGCAGCTTGCTTAGCGGGGGAAACTACGAGCAGTACTTC CASSLLSGGNYEQYF TRBV5-8 TRBD2 TRBJ2-7 .
TGTGCCAGCAGTTACAGTGGGACAGGGGGAGGGCAGCCCCAGCATTTT CASSYSGTGGGQPQHF TRBV6-5 TRBD1 TRBJ1-5 .
TGTGCCAGCAGTTACCGGCGGACAGGAAACACAGATACGCAGTATTTT CASSYRRTGNTDTQYF TRBV6-6 TRBD1 TRBJ2-3 .
TGTGCCAGCAGCCAGATGACAGGCCGTAATGAAAAACTGTTTTTT CASSQMTGRNEKLFF TRBV4-2 . TRBJ1-4 .
TGTGCCAGCAGCCAAGGGGAGGGGGCCTACTACGAGCAGTACTTC CASSQGEGAYYEQYF TRBV6-5 . TRBJ2-7 .
TGTGCCAGCAGTGCCTGGGAGGGGTCAGAGACCCAGTACTTC CASSAWEGSETQYF TRBV6-1 TRBD2 TRBJ2-5 once
TGTGCCATCAGTGACGGCATTTCGCACTACGAGCAGTACTTC CAISDGISHYEQYF TRBV10-3 . TRBJ2-7 .
TGTGCCAGCAGTTTGCCGGGACTAGCGGGAGTAGGTGAGCAGTTCTTC CASSLPGLAGVGEQFF TRBV28 TRBD2 TRBJ2-1 .
TGTGCCAGCAGCGTAGTGGGAGCGGGGACCCAGTACTTC CASSVVGAGTQYF TRBV9 . TRBJ2-5 .
TGCGCCAGCAGCTTGGTTAGGGGCTTAGCGGGCGCCGACTACGAGCAGTACTTC CASSLVRGLAGADYEQYF TRBV5-1 TRBD2 TRBJ2-7 once
TGTGCCAGCAGTTACAGGAGAGCTAACTATGGCTACACCTTC CASSYRRANYGYTF TRBV6-5 . TRBJ1-2 .
TGTGCCAGCTCACTTACACAGGGGGCGCCTAACTATGGCTACACCTTC CASSLTQGAPNYGYTF TRBV18 TRBD1 TRBJ1-2 .
TGCGCCAGCAGCCCAGAGGGGGCGGGCGGCTACACCTTC CASSPEGAGGYTF TRBV5-1 TRBD1 TRBJ1-2 .
TGCAGCGTTGAAGCCCGGAAGAGAGTGTACAATGAGCAGTTCTTC CSVEARKRVYNEQFF TRBV29-1 . TRBJ2-1 .
TGCGCCAGCAGAGTTTCGACTAGCGGATCTTACGAGCAGTACTTC CASRVSTSGSYEQYF TRBV5-1 TRBD2 TRBJ2-7 .
TGTGCCAGCAGCAACCGCGGGAGTTTGAACAATGAGCAGTTCTTC CASSNRGSLNNEQFF TRBV7-2 TRBD2 TRBJ2-1 .
TGTGCCAGCAGCCAGGCCACTCTGAGGCCATGGATCAAAAACATTCAGTACTTC CASSQATLRPWIKNIQYF TRBV14 . TRBJ2-4 .
TGTGCCAGCAGCTTACAGCGGGAGTACGGGGAGCTGTTTTTT CASSLQREYGELFF TRBV7-3 TRBD2 TRBJ2-2 .
TGTGCCAGCAGCTCCGTAGCGGGAGAAAACAATGAGCAGTTCTTC CASSSVAGENNEQFF TRBV7-2 TRBD2 TRBJ2-1 .
TGTGCCAGCAGTTTCTTGGGGACGCTGAGGGCCTACGAGCAGTACTTC CASSFLGTLRAYEQYF TRBV28 . TRBJ2-7 .
TGTGCCAGCAGCCTAGCCGGGACCCCCTACAATGAGCAGTTCTTC CASSLAGTPYNEQFF TRBV14 . TRBJ2-1 .
TGTGCCAGTAGTCAACTAGCGGCCTCCTACGAGCAGTACTTC CASSQLAASYEQYF TRBV19 TRBD2 TRBJ2-7 .